The 2 T cell receptor beta chains reported below all come from one sample, sequenced in a study of control samples from healthy donors and cancer patients. Using immunoSEQ multiplex PCR, the repertoire was profiled, and TCRdb retains in-frame clones only, with some absent. The data hold some 78,000 clones, with roughly 89% observed a single time. The sequenced sample was blood. These TCRs come from a woman aged 60-75 years in good health.

This rearrangement joins TRBV20-1 to TRBJ1-5, with unresolved D. The CDR3 runs 13 residues. Looked up from germline, CDR1 is DFQATT and CDR2 is SNEGSKA (reference sequence). V dropped 3 bases and J dropped 6 bases, with 12 bases sitting between them. The CDR3 region has the DNA TGCAGTGCTAGTAATACCGAAGGTCAGCCCCAGCATTTT. Its protein product is CSASNTEGQPQHF.

This chain joins TRBV10-3 and TRBJ2-1, with no clear D. CDR1 is ENHRY, CDR2 SYGVKD, per germline. The CDR3 spans 18 residues. V was cut by 2 bases and J by 6 bases, with 23 bases left in between. The CDR3 coding sequence is TGTGCCATCAGTGAGCCATACTCTACGCCCCCCTACAGCAATGAGCAGTTCTTC. Translation gives CAISEPYSTPPYSNEQFF.